Detailed here is one T cell receptor (beta chain). The antigen remains undetermined. This sample stems from a study of human T cells and chemical hapten exposure. TCRdb passed the RACE reads through MiXCR, listing each CDR3 protein once. Of around 190,000 distinct CDR3 sequences in the sample, more than 20% were seen once. Specified time point: patch test 1, 2 weeks after DPC sensitization. Treatment meaning: therapeutic diphenylcyclopropenone sensitization with weekly scalp DPC. Unfractionated whole blood yielded total RNA. Study-level results: PT1 expanded TCR counts correlated positively with patch test score.

The clonotype was recovered from a woman between 50 and 59 years old with alopecia areata. Some clones in this sample may be carry-over from other donors' samples. Sequencing was performed on whole blood, taken in connection with sensitization to the hapten diphenylcyclopropenone (DPC).

The CDR3 DNA sequence: TGTGCCAGCAGCTTAGATGTAAAACTGTTTTTT. It codes for CASSLDVKLFF. The rearrangement uses TRBV7-9 and TRBJ1-4; D ambiguous. The V gene lost 1 base and the J gene lost 10 bases, with 4 bases spanning the gap. Germline CDR1 and CDR2: SEHNR and FQNEAQ (reference sequence). CDR3 length: 11 amino acids. The variable domain in full, completed from reference TRBV7-9 and TRBJ1-4, reads DTGVSQNPRHKITKRGQNVTFRCDPISEHNRLYWYRQTLGQGPEFLTYFQNEAQLEKSRLLSDRFSAERPKGSFSTLEIQRTEQGDSAMYLCASSLDVKLFFGSGTQLSVL.